The sequence of this T cell receptor (beta chain) was determined in a study of radiotherapy plus CTLA-4 blockade in lung cancer. This clone was seen just once. Antigen unknown. The ends were cut back, 4 bases at V and 2 bases at J, with 11 bases in the middle. Germline lookup yields CDR1 LGHNA and CDR2 YNFKEQ. The CDR3 covers 14 residues. TCRdb's table, derived via immunoSEQ multiplex PCR, lists solely in-frame clones and lacks some. The sample has more than 75,000 clones; about four fifths are singletons. General study results and limits: After radiotherapy and ipilimumab, tumor-derived clones expanded in peripheral blood. Reports identified early blood T cell clone dynamics, with interferon-beta, as the best response predictor.

The sequencing here drew on peripheral blood, taken from a patient treated with radiotherapy plus ipilimumab. This sequence joins TRBV4-2 and TRBJ1-2; tentatively, D is TRBD1 (6 bases). This TCR was recovered from a human donor with non-small cell lung cancer who had a partial response to radiotherapy plus ipilimumab. Some clones in this sample may be carry-over from other donors' samples. The CDR3 DNA reads as TGTGCCAGCAGCCGAGATGACAGGAACTATGGCTACACCTTC. This sequence encodes CASSRDDRNYGYTF.